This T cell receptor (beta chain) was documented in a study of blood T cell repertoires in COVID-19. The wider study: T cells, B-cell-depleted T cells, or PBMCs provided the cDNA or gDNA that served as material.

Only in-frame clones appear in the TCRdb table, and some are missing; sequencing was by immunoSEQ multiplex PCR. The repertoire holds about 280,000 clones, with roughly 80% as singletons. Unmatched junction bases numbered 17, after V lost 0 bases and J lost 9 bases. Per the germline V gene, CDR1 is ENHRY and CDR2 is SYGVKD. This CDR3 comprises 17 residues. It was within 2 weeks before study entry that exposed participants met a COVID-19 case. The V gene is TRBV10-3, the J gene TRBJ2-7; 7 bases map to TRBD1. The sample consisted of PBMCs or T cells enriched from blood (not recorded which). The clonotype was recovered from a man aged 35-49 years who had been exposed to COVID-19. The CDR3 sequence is CAISESSAGTAPRGQYF. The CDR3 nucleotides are TGTGCCATCAGTGAGTCTAGTGCCGGGACAGCGCCCCGGGGGCAGTACTTC.